The rows below give T cell receptor beta chains drawn from one sample of a study of STAT5B mutations in CD4+ large granular lymphocyte leukemia. Profiled with immunoSEQ multiplex PCR; TCRdb holds only in-frame clones, not every one. This sample yields over 30,000 clones, of which about four fifths are seen a single time; approximately 4% belongs to the top ten. Sequencing input: CD4+ T cells from blood buffy coats. The receptor source for this set is a human donor in good health. CDR3s include the opening cysteine and the closing phenylalanine or tryptophan. Fields, in order: J gene, clone size, V gene, CDR3 length, D gene, CDR3 protein, CDR3 DNA. The D gene is left open where the match is weak. A row's size may be missing; if present it is once, few, many or a size class.

j_gene: TRBJ2-7; abundance: once; v_gene: TRBV15; len: 15; d_gene: TRBD2; CDR3aa: CATSRGPAGIYEQYF; CDR3nt: TGTGCCACCAGCAGAGGACCAGCGGGGATCTACGAGCAGTACTTC
j_gene: TRBJ1-1; abundance: NA; v_gene: TRBV28; len: 14; d_gene: NA; CDR3aa: CASVETGPLTEAFF; CDR3nt: TGTGCCAGCGTAGAAACAGGGCCCCTAACTGAAGCTTTCTTT
j_gene: TRBJ1-6; abundance: NA; v_gene: TRBV27; len: 15; d_gene: TRBD1; CDR3aa: CASSLRTGNNSPLHF; CDR3nt: TGTGCCAGCAGTCTCAGGACAGGGAATAATTCACCCCTCCACTTT
j_gene: TRBJ2-7; abundance: few; v_gene: TRBV27; len: 13; d_gene: NA; CDR3aa: CASSPGQSYEQYF; CDR3nt: TGTGCCAGCAGCCCCGGACAGTCCTACGAGCAGTACTTC
j_gene: TRBJ1-5; abundance: NA; v_gene: TRBV28; len: 15; d_gene: TRBD1; CDR3aa: CASTGTGVANQPQHF; CDR3nt: TGTGCCAGCACCGGGACAGGGGTGGCCAATCAGCCCCAGCATTTT
j_gene: TRBJ2-6; abundance: once; v_gene: TRBV4-1; len: 19; d_gene: NA; CDR3aa: CASSPNHRAAHSGANVLTF; CDR3nt: TGCGCCAGCAGCCCTAACCACAGGGCTGCCCACTCTGGGGCCAACGTCCTGACTTTC
j_gene: TRBJ1-2; abundance: NA; v_gene: TRBV27; len: 14; d_gene: TRBD1; CDR3aa: CASSPGTGGHGYTF; CDR3nt: TGTGCCAGCAGCCCCGGGACAGGGGGCCATGGCTACACCTTC
j_gene: TRBJ1-4; abundance: NA; v_gene: TRBV28; len: 17; d_gene: NA; CDR3aa: CASTQTGTPATNEKLFF; CDR3nt: TGTGCCAGCACCCAAACCGGGACTCCGGCAACTAATGAAAAACTGTTTTTT
j_gene: TRBJ1-2; abundance: few; v_gene: TRBV2; len: 14; d_gene: NA; CDR3aa: CASMGFSPNKGYTF; CDR3nt: TGTGCCAGCATGGGGTTCAGCCCAAACAAGGGCTACACCTTC
j_gene: TRBJ2-7; abundance: NA; v_gene: TRBV10-3; len: 14; d_gene: TRBD1; CDR3aa: CAISPGTGTYEQYF; CDR3nt: TGTGCCATCAGTCCCGGGACAGGGACCTACGAGCAGTACTTC
j_gene: TRBJ2-2; abundance: NA; v_gene: TRBV28; len: 16; d_gene: NA; CDR3aa: CASSLSRSRNTGELFF; CDR3nt: TGTGCCAGCAGTTTAAGCCGGAGCCGAAACACCGGGGAGCTGTTTTTT
j_gene: TRBJ1-3; abundance: few; v_gene: TRBV2; len: 14; d_gene: TRBD1; CDR3aa: CASSFGQVGNTIYF; CDR3nt: TGTGCCAGCAGTTTCGGACAGGTTGGAAACACCATATATTTT
j_gene: TRBJ2-1; abundance: NA; v_gene: TRBV10-2; len: 16; d_gene: TRBD2; CDR3aa: CASSLLGAGVYNEQFF; CDR3nt: TGCGCCAGCAGTCTGTTGGGAGCGGGAGTTTACAATGAGCAGTTCTTC
j_gene: TRBJ2-7; abundance: NA; v_gene: TRBV28; len: 16; d_gene: NA; CDR3aa: CASSTYTAQGPYEQYF; CDR3nt: TGTGCCAGCAGTACTTATACGGCCCAGGGACCCTACGAGCAGTACTTC
j_gene: TRBJ2-7; abundance: NA; v_gene: TRBV4-2; len: 14; d_gene: NA; CDR3aa: CASSSTGDYYEQYF; CDR3nt: TGTGCCAGCAGCTCCACAGGGGACTACTACGAGCAGTACTTC
j_gene: TRBJ1-1; abundance: few; v_gene: TRBV19; len: 13; d_gene: NA; CDR3aa: CASSSREGAEAFF; CDR3nt: TGTGCCAGTAGTTCAAGGGAGGGGGCTGAAGCTTTCTTT
j_gene: TRBJ2-7; abundance: NA; v_gene: TRBV7-2; len: 16; d_gene: NA; CDR3aa: CASSLNGGSSSYEQYF; CDR3nt: TGTGCCAGCAGCTTGAATGGGGGGAGTAGCTCCTACGAGCAGTACTTC
j_gene: TRBJ2-5; abundance: NA; v_gene: TRBV11-3; len: 15; d_gene: NA; CDR3aa: CASSGTGLSRETQYF; CDR3nt: TGTGCCAGCAGCGGAACGGGACTCTCAAGAGAGACCCAGTACTTC
j_gene: TRBJ1-4; abundance: NA; v_gene: TRBV28; len: 14; d_gene: NA; CDR3aa: CASMGDPTNEKLFF; CDR3nt: TGTGCCAGCATGGGGGACCCAACTAATGAAAAACTGTTTTTT
j_gene: TRBJ2-7; abundance: once; v_gene: TRBV9; len: 15; d_gene: NA; CDR3aa: CASSVAQSPNYEQYF; CDR3nt: TGTGCCAGCAGCGTAGCTCAGAGTCCTAACTACGAGCAGTACTTC
j_gene: TRBJ2-7; abundance: once; v_gene: TRBV4-3; len: 16; d_gene: TRBD1; CDR3aa: CASSQDMGRGLYEQYF; CDR3nt: TGCGCCAGCAGCCAAGATATGGGCAGGGGGCTCTACGAGCAGTACTTC
j_gene: TRBJ2-7; abundance: NA; v_gene: TRBV10-3; len: 15; d_gene: TRBD2; CDR3aa: CAISITSGRAYEQYF; CDR3nt: TGTGCCATCAGTATAACTAGCGGGCGAGCCTACGAGCAGTACTTC
j_gene: TRBJ1-6; abundance: NA; v_gene: TRBV4-3; len: 16; d_gene: NA; CDR3aa: CASSQEYRTYNSPLHF; CDR3nt: TGCGCCAGCAGCCAAGAATACAGAACATATAATTCACCCCTCCACTTT
j_gene: TRBJ2-1; abundance: once; v_gene: TRBV9; len: 16; d_gene: TRBD2; CDR3aa: CASSAGGDFSFAEQFF; CDR3nt: TGTGCCAGCAGCGCCGGGGGGGACTTTTCTTTCGCCGAGCAGTTCTTC
j_gene: TRBJ1-4; abundance: few; v_gene: TRBV19; len: 15; d_gene: NA; CDR3aa: CASSHRSGVGEKLFF; CDR3nt: TGTGCCAGTAGTCATCGGAGCGGGGTAGGGGAAAAACTGTTTTTT
j_gene: TRBJ2-3; abundance: NA; v_gene: TRBV19; len: 14; d_gene: NA; CDR3aa: CASSIRQRSDTQYF; CDR3nt: TGTGCCAGTAGTATTCGACAGCGTTCAGATACGCAGTATTTT
j_gene: TRBJ2-7; abundance: NA; v_gene: TRBV5-1; len: 14; d_gene: NA; CDR3aa: CASSSGPSGREQYF; CDR3nt: TGCGCCAGCAGCTCAGGACCCTCCGGACGCGAGCAGTACTTC
j_gene: TRBJ2-2; abundance: NA; v_gene: TRBV4-3; len: 11; d_gene: NA; CDR3aa: CASSQDGELFF; CDR3nt: TGCGCCAGCAGCCAAGATGGGGAGCTGTTTTTT
j_gene: TRBJ2-7; abundance: NA; v_gene: TRBV7-2; len: 15; d_gene: NA; CDR3aa: CASSLDGSPSYEQYF; CDR3nt: TGTGCCAGCAGCTTAGATGGGTCTCCCTCCTACGAGCAGTACTTC
j_gene: TRBJ2-7; abundance: NA; v_gene: TRBV18; len: 15; d_gene: TRBD1; CDR3aa: CASSPRGQGHYEQYF; CDR3nt: TGTGCCAGCTCACCAAGGGGACAGGGTCACTACGAGCAGTACTTC
j_gene: TRBJ2-3; abundance: NA; v_gene: TRBV18; len: 16; d_gene: TRBD1; CDR3aa: CASSPDRGRRTDTQYF; CDR3nt: TGTGCCAGCTCACCAGACAGGGGGAGACGCACAGATACGCAGTATTTT
j_gene: TRBJ2-5; abundance: NA; v_gene: TRBV5-5; len: 14; d_gene: NA; CDR3aa: CASSLWMGEETQYF; CDR3nt: TGTGCCAGCAGCTTGTGGATGGGGGAGGAGACCCAGTACTTC
j_gene: TRBJ2-1; abundance: NA; v_gene: TRBV7-9; len: 15; d_gene: NA; CDR3aa: CASSLVALNYNEQFF; CDR3nt: TGTGCCAGCAGCTTAGTGGCGCTTAACTACAATGAGCAGTTCTTC
j_gene: TRBJ1-2; abundance: NA; v_gene: TRBV7-2; len: 14; d_gene: NA; CDR3aa: CASSLADNLYGYTF; CDR3nt: TGTGCCAGCAGCTTAGCAGACAACCTTTATGGCTACACCTTC
j_gene: TRBJ1-2; abundance: NA; v_gene: TRBV28; len: 14; d_gene: NA; CDR3aa: CASSLLKDGYGYTF; CDR3nt: TGTGCCAGCAGTTTACTTAAAGACGGCTATGGCTACACCTTC
j_gene: TRBJ2-2; abundance: NA; v_gene: TRBV28; len: 20; d_gene: TRBD2; CDR3aa: CASSPPRTSESGLWSGELFF; CDR3nt: TGTGCCAGCAGCCCACCCCGGACTAGTGAGTCGGGGCTATGGTCCGGGGAGCTGTTTTTT
j_gene: TRBJ2-2; abundance: NA; v_gene: TRBV5-1; len: 14; d_gene: TRBD1; CDR3aa: CASSSGTVTGELFF; CDR3nt: TGCGCCAGCTCCTCCGGGACAGTTACCGGGGAGCTGTTTTTT
j_gene: TRBJ1-2; abundance: few; v_gene: TRBV4-2; len: 16; d_gene: NA; CDR3aa: CASSQGTRGYDYGYTF; CDR3nt: TGTGCCAGCAGCCAAGGTACACGGGGGTATGACTATGGCTACACCTTC
j_gene: TRBJ1-1; abundance: NA; v_gene: TRBV30; len: 14; d_gene: NA; CDR3aa: CAWSEQVSGTEAFF; CDR3nt: TGTGCCTGGAGTGAACAGGTTTCGGGCACTGAAGCTTTCTTT
j_gene: TRBJ1-4; abundance: few; v_gene: TRBV7-2; len: 15; d_gene: NA; CDR3aa: CASSLDPGMSEKLFF; CDR3nt: TGTGCCAGCAGCTTAGACCCCGGGATGTCGGAAAAACTGTTTTTT
j_gene: TRBJ2-3; abundance: NA; v_gene: TRBV9; len: 15; d_gene: NA; CDR3aa: CASSVASEPGDTQYF; CDR3nt: TGTGCCAGCAGCGTAGCTAGCGAGCCTGGGGATACGCAGTATTTT